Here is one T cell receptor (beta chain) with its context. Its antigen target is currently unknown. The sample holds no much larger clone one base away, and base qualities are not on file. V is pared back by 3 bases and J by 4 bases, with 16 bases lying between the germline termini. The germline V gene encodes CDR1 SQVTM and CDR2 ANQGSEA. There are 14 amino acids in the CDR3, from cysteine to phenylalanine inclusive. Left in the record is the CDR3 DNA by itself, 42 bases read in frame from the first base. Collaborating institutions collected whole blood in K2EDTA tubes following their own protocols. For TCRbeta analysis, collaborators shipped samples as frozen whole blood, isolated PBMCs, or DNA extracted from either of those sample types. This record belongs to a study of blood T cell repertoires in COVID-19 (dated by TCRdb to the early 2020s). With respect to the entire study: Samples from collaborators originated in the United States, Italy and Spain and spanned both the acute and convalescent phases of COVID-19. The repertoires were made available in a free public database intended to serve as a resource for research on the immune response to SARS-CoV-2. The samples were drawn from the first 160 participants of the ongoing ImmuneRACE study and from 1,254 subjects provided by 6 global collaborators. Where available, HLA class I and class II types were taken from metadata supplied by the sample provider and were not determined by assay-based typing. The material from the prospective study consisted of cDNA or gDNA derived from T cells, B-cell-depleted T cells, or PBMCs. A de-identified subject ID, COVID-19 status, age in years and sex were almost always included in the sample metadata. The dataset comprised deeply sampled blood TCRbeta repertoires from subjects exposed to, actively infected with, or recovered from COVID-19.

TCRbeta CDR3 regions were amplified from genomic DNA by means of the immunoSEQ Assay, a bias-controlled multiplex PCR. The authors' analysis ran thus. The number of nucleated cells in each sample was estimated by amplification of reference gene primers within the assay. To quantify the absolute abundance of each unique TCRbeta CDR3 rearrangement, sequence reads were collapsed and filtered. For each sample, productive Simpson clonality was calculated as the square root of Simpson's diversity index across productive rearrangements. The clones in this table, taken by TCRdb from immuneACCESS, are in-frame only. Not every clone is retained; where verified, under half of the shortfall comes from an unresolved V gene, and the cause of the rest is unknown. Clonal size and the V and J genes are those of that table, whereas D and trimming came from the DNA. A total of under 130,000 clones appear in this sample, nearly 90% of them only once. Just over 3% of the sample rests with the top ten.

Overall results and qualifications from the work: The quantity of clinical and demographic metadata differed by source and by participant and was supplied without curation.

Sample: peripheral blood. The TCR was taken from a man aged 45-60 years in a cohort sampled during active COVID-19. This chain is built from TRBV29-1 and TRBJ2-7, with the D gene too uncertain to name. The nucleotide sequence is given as TGCAGCGTTGATGCCGGAGTCCGAACATACGAGCAGTACTTC. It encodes CSVDAGVRTYEQYF.